This T cell receptor (beta chain) emerged from a study of PD-1 blockade in classical Hodgkin lymphoma (dated by TCRdb to 2018 to 2020). Regarding the research as a whole: Nivolumab dosing was 3 mg/kg intravenously every 2 weeks, continuing until either disease progression or unacceptable toxicity. To define a peripheral blood immune signature of response to PD-1 blockade in classical Hodgkin lymphoma, the study combined TCR beta sequencing with CyTOF.

Here is what the overall study found, with its caveats: A significant rise by C4D1 was seen in CD4+ but not CD8+ TCR diversity (p=0.0027 vs p=0.16), with the rise being most apparent in complete responders (p=0.02). Among trial patients, those achieving complete response had baseline diversity similar to that of newly diagnosed patients, while diversity was significantly lower in partial responders and progressors. The study was restricted to a single clinical trial cohort, and the causes of repertoire differences, possibly disease activity or prior therapy, were left undefined. Baseline TCR diversity was reported to be lower in newly diagnosed patients than in healthy donors, and even lower in relapsed/refractory patients. Patients starting nivolumab less than 1 year after ASCT had lower diversity and were excluded from later analyses to avoid confounding by immune reconstitution.

For this clone: Its antigen remains unidentified. Per-base qualities were not stored, and no clone one base away is much larger.

The time point label on this specimen signifies: cycle 2 day 1 (C2D1) of nivolumab. All trial patients had relapsed after autologous stem cell transplantation, with cohorts A, B and C differing in prior brentuximab vedotin exposure. The trial cohort included 55 to 65 patients with relapsed/refractory classical Hodgkin lymphoma, and each patient had a best overall response of complete response, partial response or progressive disease. Trial patients were treated with single-agent nivolumab in the multi-cohort phase II CheckMate 205 trial. An independent review committee assessed best overall response using the 2007 International Working Group response criteria. Trial PBMCs were obtained immediately prior to nivolumab initiation (C1D1) and on therapy at cycle 2 day 1 and cycle 4 day 1. Peripheral blood was collected in 8 mL Vacutainer Cell Preparation Tubes, from which PBMCs were isolated by centrifugation and then cryopreserved.

Genomic DNA was isolated using the Qiagen DNeasy kit from unsorted PBMCs as well as from negatively selected CD4+ and CD8+ fractions. TCR beta CDR3 regions were amplified by immunoSEQ multiplex PCR using primers annealing to V and J segments. A synthetic immune receptor repertoire was used to minimize amplification bias, and any residual bias was removed computationally once sequencing was done. In the paper's pipeline: Custom Python scripts were used to quantify repertoire diversity as the Shannon entropy index. Unsorted, CD4+ and CD8+ repertoires were analyzed separately, except for combined analyses in which CD4+ and CD8+ sequences were merged in silico. Clonal expansion was defined as at least a 2-fold frequency increase after treatment relative to C1D1, with a pseudocount of 0.5 for undetected baseline clones. Singleton clones were defined as clones with 0 or 1 copy at C1D1, and non-singleton clones were defined as clones with 2 or more copies. Clones expanded in unsorted samples were assigned a CD4+, CD8+ or unknown annotation through matching of protein sequences in sorted samples from the same patient. Wilcoxon tests were applied to paired samples to test diversity changes from C1D1 to C4D1. TCRdb provides this immuneACCESS table in a form limited to in-frame rearrangements. Some clones are lacking; in checked studies, under half of them reflect an unresolved V gene, and why the rest are absent is not known. V, J and clone size derive from that table, while D and trimming were established from the DNA sequence. This sample lists 46,000 or so clones; over 70% were detected once. Approximately 20% of the sample belongs to the ten largest clones.

The clonotype originates from a human donor with classical Hodgkin lymphoma. The sample was peripheral blood mononuclear cells (PBMCs), taken before the second cycle of nivolumab.

The CDR3 protein sequence reads: CASSLAGTQETQYF. The DNA sequence is TGTGCCAGCAGCTTAGCGGGGACGCAAGAGACCCAGTACTTC. The sequence joins TRBV5-4 to TRBJ2-5, with TRBD2 identical over 7 junction bases. There are 14 amino acids in the CDR3, from cysteine to phenylalanine inclusive. The DNA shown is the 42-base CDR3, in frame from base 1. Sequences SGHNT (CDR1) and YYREEE (CDR2) are obtained from the germline V gene (reference sequence). The V end gives up 2 bases and the J end 2 bases, leaving 3 bases in the junction not matched to a gene.